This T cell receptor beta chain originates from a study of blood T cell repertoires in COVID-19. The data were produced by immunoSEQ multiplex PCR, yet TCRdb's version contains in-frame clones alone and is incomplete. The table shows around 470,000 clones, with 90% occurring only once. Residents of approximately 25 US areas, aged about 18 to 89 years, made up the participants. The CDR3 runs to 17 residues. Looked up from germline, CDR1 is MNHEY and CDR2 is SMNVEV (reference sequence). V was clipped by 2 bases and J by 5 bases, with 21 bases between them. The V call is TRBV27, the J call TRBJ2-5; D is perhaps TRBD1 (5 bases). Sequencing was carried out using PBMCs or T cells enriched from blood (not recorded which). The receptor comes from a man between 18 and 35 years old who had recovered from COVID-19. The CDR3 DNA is TGTGCCAGCAGTTTAACCGGAGCGTCCAGGGTCTGGGAGACCCAGTACTTC. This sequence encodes CASSLTGASRVWETQYF.